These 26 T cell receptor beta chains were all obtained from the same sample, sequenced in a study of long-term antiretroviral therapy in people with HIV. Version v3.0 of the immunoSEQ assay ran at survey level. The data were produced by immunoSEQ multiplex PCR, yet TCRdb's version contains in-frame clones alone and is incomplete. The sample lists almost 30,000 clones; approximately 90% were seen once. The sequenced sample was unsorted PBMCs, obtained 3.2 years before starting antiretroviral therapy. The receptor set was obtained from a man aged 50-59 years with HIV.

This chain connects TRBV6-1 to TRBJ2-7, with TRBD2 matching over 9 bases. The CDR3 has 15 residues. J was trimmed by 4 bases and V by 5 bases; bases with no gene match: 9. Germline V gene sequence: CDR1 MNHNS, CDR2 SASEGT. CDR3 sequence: CASSRLSGSGYEQYF. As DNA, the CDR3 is TGTGCCAGCAGTCGCCTTAGCGGGAGTGGGTACGAGCAGTACTTC.

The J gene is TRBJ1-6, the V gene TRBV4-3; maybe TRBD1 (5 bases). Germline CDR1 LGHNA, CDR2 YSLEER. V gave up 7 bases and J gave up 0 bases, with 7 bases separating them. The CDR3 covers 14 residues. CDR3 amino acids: CASKGLSYNSPLHF. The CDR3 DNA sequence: TGCGCCAGCAAGGGGCTCTCCTATAATTCACCCCTCCACTTT.

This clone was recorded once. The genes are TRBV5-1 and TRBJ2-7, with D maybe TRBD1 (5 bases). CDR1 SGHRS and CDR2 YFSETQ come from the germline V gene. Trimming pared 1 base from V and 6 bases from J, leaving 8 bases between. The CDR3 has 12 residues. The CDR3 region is CASSLPGPEQYF. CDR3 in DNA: TGCGCCAGCAGCTTGCCAGGGCCCGAGCAGTACTTC.

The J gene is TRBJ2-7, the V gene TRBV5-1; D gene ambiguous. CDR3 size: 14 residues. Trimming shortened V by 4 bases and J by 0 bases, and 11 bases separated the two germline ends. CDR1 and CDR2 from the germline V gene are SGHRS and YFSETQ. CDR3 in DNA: TGCGCCAGCAGCGCCGACTCTACCTCCTACGAGCAGTACTTC. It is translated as CASSADSTSYEQYF.

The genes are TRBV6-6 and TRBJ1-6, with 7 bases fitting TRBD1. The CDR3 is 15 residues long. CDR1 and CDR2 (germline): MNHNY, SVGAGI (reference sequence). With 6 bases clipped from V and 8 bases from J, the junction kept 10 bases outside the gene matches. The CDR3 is CASSRQGSYDSPLHF. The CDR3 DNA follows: TGTGCCAGCAGCAGACAGGGTAGTTACGATTCACCCCTCCACTTT.

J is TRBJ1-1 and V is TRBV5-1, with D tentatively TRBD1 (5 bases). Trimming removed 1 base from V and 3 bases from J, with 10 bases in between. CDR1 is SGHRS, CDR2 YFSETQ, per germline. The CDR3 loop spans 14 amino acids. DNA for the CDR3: TGCGCCAGCAGCTTGTTAACGGGGGACACTGAAGCTTTCTTT. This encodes CASSLLTGDTEAFF.

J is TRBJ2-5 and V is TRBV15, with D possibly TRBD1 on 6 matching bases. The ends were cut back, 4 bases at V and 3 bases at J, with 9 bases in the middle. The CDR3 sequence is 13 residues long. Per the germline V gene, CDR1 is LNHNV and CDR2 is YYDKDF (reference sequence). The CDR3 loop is CATSITGKETQYF. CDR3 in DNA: TGTGCCACCAGCATTACAGGGAAAGAGACCCAGTACTTC.

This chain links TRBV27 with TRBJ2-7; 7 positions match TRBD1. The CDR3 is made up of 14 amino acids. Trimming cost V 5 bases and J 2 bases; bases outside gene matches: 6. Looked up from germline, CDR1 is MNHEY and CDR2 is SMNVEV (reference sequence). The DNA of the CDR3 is TGTGCCAGCAGTACCAGACAGGGCCCCTACGAGCAGTACTTC. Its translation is CASSTRQGPYEQYF.

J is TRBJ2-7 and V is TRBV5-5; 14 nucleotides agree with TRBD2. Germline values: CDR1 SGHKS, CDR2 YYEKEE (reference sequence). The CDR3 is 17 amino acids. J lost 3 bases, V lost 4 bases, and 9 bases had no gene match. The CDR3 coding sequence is TGTGCCAGCAGCGCGGGACTAGCGGGAGAGCCGAACTACGAGCAGTACTTC. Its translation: CASSAGLAGEPNYEQYF.

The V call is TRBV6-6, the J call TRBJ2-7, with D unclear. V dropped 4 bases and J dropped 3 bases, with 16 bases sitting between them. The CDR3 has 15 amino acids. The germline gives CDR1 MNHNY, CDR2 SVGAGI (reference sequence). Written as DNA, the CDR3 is TGTGCCAGCAGTTTGGGTGGGGATTACCACTACGAGCAGTACTTC. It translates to CASSLGGDYHYEQYF.

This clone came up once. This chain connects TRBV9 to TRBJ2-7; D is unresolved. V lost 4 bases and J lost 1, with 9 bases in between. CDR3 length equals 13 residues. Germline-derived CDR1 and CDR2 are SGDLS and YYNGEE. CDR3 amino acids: CASSPTTSYEQYF. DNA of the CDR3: TGTGCCAGCAGCCCGACGACTTCCTACGAGCAGTACTTC.

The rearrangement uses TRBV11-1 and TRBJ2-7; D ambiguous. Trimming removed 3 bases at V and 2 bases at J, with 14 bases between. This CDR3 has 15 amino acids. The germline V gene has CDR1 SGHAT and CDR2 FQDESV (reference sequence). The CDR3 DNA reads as TGTGCCAGCAGCTTTAAGCGAGTTGAGACCTACGAGCAGTACTTC. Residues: CASSFKRVETYEQYF.

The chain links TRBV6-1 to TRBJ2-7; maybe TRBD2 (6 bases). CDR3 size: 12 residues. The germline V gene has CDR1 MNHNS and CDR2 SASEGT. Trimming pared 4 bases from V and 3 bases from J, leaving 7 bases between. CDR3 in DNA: TGTGCCAGCAGTGTGCGGGGCTACGAGCAGTACTTC. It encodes CASSVRGYEQYF.

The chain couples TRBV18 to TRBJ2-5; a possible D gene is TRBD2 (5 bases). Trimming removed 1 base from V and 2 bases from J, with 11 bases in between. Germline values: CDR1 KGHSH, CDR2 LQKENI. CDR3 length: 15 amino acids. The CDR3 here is CASSPLGSGQETQYF. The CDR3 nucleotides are TGTGCCAGCTCACCACTTGGGTCGGGGCAAGAGACCCAGTACTTC.

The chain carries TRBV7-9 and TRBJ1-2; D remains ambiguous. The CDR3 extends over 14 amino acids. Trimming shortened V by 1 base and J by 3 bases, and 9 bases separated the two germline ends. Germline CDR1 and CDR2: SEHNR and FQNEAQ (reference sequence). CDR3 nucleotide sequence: TGTGCCAGCAGCTTAGGGGGTGGGGACTATGGCTACACCTTC. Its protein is CASSLGGGDYGYTF. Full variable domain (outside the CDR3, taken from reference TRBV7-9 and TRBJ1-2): DTGVSQNPRHKITKRGQNVTFRCDPISEHNRLYWYRQTLGQGPEFLTYFQNEAQLEKSRLLSDRFSAERPKGSFSTLEIQRTEQGDSAMYLCASSLGGGDYGYTFGSGTRLTVV.

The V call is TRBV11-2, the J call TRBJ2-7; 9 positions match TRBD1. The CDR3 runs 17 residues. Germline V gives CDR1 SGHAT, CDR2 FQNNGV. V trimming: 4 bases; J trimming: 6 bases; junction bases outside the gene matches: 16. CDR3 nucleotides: TGTGCCAGCAGCTCCCCCGGGGCGGGACAGGGCTCTACCGAGCAGTACTTC. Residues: CASSSPGAGQGSTEQYF. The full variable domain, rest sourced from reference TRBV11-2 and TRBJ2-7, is EAGVAQSPRYKIIEKRQSVAFWCNPISGHATLYWYQQILGQGPKLLIQFQNNGVVDDSQLPKDRFSAERLKGVDSTLKIQPAKLEDSAVYLCASSSPGAGQGSTEQYFGPGTRLTVT.

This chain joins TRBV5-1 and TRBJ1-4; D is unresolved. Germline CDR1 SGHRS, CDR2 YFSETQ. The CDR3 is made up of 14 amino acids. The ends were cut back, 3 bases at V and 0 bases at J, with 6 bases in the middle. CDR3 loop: CASSSRSTNEKLFF. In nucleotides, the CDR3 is TGCGCCAGCAGCTCAAGGTCAACTAATGAAAAACTGTTTTTT.

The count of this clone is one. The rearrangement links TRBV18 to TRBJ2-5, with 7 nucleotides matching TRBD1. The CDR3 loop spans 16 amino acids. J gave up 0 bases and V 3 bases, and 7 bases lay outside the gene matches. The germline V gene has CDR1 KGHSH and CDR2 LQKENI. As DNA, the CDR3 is TGTGCCAGCTCACCGTTGTCGGGACAGCACCAAGAGACCCAGTACTTC. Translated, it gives CASSPLSGQHQETQYF.

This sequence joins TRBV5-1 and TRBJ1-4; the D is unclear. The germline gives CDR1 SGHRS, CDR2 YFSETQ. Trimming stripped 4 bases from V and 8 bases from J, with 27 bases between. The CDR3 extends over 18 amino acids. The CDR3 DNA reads TGCGCCAGCAGCCGAACTTTCTCGTATGAGCGTTTAGGGGAAAAACTGTTTTTT. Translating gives CASSRTFSYERLGEKLFF.

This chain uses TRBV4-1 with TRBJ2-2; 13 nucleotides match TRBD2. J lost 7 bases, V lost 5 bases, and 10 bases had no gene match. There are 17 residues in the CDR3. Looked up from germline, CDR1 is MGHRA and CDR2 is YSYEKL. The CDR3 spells CASSNGLAGAVRGELFF. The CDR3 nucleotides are TGCGCCAGCAGCAACGGACTAGCGGGAGCGGTTCGCGGGGAGCTGTTTTTT.

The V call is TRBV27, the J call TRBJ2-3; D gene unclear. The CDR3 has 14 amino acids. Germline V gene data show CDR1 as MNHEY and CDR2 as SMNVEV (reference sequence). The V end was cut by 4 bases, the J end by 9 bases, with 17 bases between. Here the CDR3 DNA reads TGTGCCAGCAGTTATAGGAAGGGCCTCGACACGCAGTATTTT. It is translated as CASSYRKGLDTQYF.

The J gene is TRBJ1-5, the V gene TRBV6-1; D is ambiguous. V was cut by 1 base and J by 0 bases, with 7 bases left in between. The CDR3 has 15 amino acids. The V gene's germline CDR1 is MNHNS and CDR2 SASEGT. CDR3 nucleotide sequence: TGTGCCAGCAGTGAAGGAGTCATTAGCAATCAGCCCCAGCATTTT. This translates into CASSEGVISNQPQHF.

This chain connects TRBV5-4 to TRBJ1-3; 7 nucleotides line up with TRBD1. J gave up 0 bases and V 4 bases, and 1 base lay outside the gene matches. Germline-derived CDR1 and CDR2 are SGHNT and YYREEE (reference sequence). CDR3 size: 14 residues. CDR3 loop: CASSQGVSGNTIYF. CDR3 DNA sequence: TGTGCCAGCAGCCAGGGGGTCTCTGGAAACACCATATATTTT.

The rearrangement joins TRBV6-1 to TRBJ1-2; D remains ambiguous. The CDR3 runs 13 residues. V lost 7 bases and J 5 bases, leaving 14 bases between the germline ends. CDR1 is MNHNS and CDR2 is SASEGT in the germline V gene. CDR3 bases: TGTGCCAGCAAGGGATCGGGTCTTTATGGCTACACCTTC. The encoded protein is CASKGSGLYGYTF.

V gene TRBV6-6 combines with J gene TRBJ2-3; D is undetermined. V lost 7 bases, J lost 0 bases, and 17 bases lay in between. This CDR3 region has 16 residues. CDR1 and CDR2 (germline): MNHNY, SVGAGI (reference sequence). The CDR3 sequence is CASTYSQAVSTDTQYF. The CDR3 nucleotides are TGTGCCAGCACCTACTCTCAGGCGGTTAGCACAGATACGCAGTATTTT.

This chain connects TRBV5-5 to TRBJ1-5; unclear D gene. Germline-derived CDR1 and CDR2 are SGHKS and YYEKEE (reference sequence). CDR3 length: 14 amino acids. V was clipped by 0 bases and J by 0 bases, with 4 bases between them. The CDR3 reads CASSLGLSNQPQHF. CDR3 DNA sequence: TGTGCCAGCAGCTTGGGTCTTAGCAATCAGCCCCAGCATTTT. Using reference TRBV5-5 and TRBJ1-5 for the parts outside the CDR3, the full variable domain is DAGVTQSPTHLIKTRGQQVTLRCSPISGHKSVSWYQQVLGQGPQFIFQYYEKEERGRGNFPDRFSARQFPNYSSELNVNALLLGDSALYLCASSLGLSNQPQHFGDGTRLSIL.